The entry that follows covers one TCR beta chain sequence. Its antigen is unidentified. From the germline J gene comes the end of the CDR3, since the read stops 3 residues before it. These data come from a study of T cell clonality in common variable immunodeficiency. The study, taken as a whole, reports: Fewer TCRbeta clones were shared among CVID subjects than controls. Fewer deletions and N-nucleotide insertions were reportedly seen in common variable immunodeficiency TCR beta sequences.

V shed 1 base and J shed 5 bases, with 5 bases lying between them. The CDR3 is 12 amino acids. Germline V lookup: CDR1 SGHDN, CDR2 FVKESK. Reduced serum IgG, IgA and/or IgM plus specific antibody deficiency defined CVID. For at least one year, all CVID subjects received replacement immunoglobulin. CVID subjects were neither ill nor on immunomodulatory or immunosuppressive medication at sampling. The protocol was immunoSEQ multiplex PCR, while the TCRdb copy is restricted to in-frame clones and leaves out a portion. The table lists 15,000 to 16,000 clones. The sample consisted of peripheral blood mononuclear cells. The clonotype was recovered from a human donor with common variable immunodeficiency. This rearrangement joins TRBV14 to TRBJ2-5; D is undetermined. CDR3 residues: CASSQGPETQYF. CDR3 bases read: TGTGCCAGCAGCCAAGGGCCGGAGACC. Full variable domain (remainder filled in from reference TRBV14 and TRBJ2-5): EAGVTQFPSHSVIEKGQTVTLRCDPISGHDNLYWYRRVMGKEIKFLLHFVKESKQDESGMPNNRFLAERTGGTYSTLKVQPAELEDSGVYFCASSQGPETQYFGPGTRLLVL.